The T cell receptor (beta chain) described here comes from a study of response to subunit inactivated influenza vaccine. Each CDR3 protein gets one entry after TCRdb re-called the RT-PCR reads with MiXCR. The profile shows 450,000 to 500,000 distinct CDR3 sequences, approximately 11% of them singletons. Between the trimmed V and J ends, which lost 4 bases and 0 bases, there was a span of 10 bases. The CDR3 has 16 residues. Germline loops: CDR1 LGHNA, CDR2 YSLEER. The chain carries TRBV4-3 and TRBJ1-6; D is unresolved. The receptor was derived from a man aged 45-65 years who received an inactivated influenza vaccine. Sequences were derived from PBMCs from blood, sampled about 6 weeks after vaccination. The CDR3 bases are TGCGCCAGCAGCCCTTCACAGAGCTCCTATAATTCACCCCTCCACTTT. It codes for CASSPSQSSYNSPLHF.